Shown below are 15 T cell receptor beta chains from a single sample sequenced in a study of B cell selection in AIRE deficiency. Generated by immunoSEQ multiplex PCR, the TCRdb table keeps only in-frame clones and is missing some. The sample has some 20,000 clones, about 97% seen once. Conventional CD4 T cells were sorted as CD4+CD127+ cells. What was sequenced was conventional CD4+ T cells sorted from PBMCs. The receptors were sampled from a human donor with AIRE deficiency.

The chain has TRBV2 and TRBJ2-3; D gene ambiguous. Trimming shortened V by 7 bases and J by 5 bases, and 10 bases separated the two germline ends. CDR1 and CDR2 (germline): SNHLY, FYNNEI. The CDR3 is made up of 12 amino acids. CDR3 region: CASIRLGDTQYF. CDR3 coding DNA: TGTGCCAGCATCAGGCTAGGAGATACGCAGTATTTT.

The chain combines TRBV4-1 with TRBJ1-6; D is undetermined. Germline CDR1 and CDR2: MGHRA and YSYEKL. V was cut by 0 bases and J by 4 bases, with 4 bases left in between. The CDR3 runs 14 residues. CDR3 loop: CASSQEVYNSPLHF. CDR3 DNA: TGCGCCAGCAGCCAAGAGGTTTATAATTCACCCCTCCACTTT.

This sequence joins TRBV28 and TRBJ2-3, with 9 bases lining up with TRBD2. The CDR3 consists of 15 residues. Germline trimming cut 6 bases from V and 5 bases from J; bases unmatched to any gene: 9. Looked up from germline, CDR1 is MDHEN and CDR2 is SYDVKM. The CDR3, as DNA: TGTGCCAGCAGATATAGCGGGAGAGGGGGAGATACGCAGTATTTT. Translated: CASRYSGRGGDTQYF. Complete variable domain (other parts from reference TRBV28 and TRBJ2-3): DVKVTQSSRYLVKRTGEKVFLECVQDMDHENMFWYRQDPGLGLRLIYFSYDVKMKEKGDIPEGYSVSREKKERFSLILESASTNQTSMYLCASRYSGRGGDTQYFGPGTRLTVL.

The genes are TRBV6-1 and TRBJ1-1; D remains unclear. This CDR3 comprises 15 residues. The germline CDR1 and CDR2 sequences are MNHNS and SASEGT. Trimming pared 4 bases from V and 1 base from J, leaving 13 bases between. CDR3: CASSVYSLSNTEAFF. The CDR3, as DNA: TGTGCCAGCAGTGTATACAGTCTCTCGAACACTGAAGCTTTCTTT.

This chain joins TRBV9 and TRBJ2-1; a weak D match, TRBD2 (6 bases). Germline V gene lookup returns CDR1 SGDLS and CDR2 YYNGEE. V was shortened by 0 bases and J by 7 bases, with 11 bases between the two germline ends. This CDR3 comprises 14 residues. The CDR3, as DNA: TGTGCCAGCAGCGTAGGAGGGACTCTTAATGAGCAGTTCTTC. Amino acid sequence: CASSVGGTLNEQFF.

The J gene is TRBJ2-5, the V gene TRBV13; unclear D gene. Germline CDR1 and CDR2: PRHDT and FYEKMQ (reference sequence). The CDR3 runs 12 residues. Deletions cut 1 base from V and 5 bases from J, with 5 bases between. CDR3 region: CASSLAQETQYF. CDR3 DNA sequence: TGTGCCAGCAGCTTAGCCCAGGAGACCCAGTACTTC. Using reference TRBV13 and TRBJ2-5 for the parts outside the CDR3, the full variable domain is AAGVIQSPRHLIKEKRETATLKCYPIPRHDTVYWYQQGPGQDPQFLISFYEKMQSDKGSIPDRFSAQQFSDYHSELNMSSLELGDSALYFCASSLAQETQYFGPGTRLLVL.

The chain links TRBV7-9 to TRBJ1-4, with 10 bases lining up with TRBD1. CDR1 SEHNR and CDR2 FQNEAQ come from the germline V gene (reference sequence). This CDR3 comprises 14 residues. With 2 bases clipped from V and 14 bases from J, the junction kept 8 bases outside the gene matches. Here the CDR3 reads CASSLSRDRGPLFF. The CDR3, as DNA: TGTGCCAGCAGCTTATCCCGCGACAGGGGGCCGCTGTTTTTT. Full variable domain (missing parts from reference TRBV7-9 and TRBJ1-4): DTGVSQNPRHKITKRGQNVTFRCDPISEHNRLYWYRQTLGQGPEFLTYFQNEAQLEKSRLLSDRFSAERPKGSFSTLEIQRTEQGDSAMYLCASSLSRDRGPLFFGSGTQLSVL.

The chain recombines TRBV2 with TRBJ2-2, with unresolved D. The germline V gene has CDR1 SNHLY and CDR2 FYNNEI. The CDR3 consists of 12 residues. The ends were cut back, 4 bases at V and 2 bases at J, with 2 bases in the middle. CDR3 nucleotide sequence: TGTGCCAGCAGTGTTAACACCGGGGAGCTGTTTTTT. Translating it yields CASSVNTGELFF.

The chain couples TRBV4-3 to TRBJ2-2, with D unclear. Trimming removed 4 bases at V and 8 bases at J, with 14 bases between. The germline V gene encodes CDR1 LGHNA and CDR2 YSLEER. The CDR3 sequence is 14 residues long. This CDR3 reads CASSPEIAGGELFF. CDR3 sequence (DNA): TGCGCCAGCAGCCCCGAAATCGCCGGAGGGGAGCTGTTTTTT.

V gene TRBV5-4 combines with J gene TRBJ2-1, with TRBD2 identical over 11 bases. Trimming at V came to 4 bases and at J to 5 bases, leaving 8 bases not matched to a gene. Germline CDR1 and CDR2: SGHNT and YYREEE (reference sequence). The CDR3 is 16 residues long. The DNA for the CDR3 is TGTGCCAGCAGCATGCAACTAGCGGGAGCCGACAATGAGCAGTTCTTC. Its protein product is CASSMQLAGADNEQFF. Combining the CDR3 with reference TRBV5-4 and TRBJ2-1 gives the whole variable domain ETGVTQSPTHLIKTRGQQVTLRCSSQSGHNTVSWYQQALGQGPQFIFQYYREEENGRGNFPPRFSGLQFPNYSSELNVNALELDDSALYLCASSMQLAGADNEQFFGPGTRLTVL.

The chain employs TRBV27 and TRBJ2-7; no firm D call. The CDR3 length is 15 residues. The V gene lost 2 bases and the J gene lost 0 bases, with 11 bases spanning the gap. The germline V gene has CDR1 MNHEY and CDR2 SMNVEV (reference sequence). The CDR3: CASSLAGPFSYEQYF. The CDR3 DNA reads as TGTGCCAGCAGTTTAGCCGGCCCGTTCTCCTACGAGCAGTACTTC.

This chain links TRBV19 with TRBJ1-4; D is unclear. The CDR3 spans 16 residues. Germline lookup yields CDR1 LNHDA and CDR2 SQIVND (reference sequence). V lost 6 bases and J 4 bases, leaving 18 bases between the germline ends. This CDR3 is CASSPGAAQNNEKLFF. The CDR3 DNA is TGTGCCAGTAGCCCGGGAGCAGCCCAAAATAATGAAAAACTGTTTTTT.

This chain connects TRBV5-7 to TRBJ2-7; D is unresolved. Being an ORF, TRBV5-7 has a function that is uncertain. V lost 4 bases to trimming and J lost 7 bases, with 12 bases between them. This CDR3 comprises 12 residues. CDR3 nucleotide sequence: TGTGCCAGCAGCGGACCGGTTGGGGAGCAGTACTTC. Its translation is CASSGPVGEQYF.

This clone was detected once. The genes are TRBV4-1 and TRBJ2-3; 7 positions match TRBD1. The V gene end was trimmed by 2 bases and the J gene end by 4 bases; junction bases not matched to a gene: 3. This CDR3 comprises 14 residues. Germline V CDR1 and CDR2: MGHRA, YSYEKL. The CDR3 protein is CASSQKQGPDTQYF. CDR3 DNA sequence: TGCGCCAGCAGCCAAAAACAGGGGCCAGATACGCAGTATTTT.

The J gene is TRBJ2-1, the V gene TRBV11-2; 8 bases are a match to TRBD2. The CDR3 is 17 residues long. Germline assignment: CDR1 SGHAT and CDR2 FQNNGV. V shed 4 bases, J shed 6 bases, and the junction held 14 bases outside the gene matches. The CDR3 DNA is TGTGCCAGCAGCTCCCTACGAGGAGCGGGAGTTATCAATGAGCAGTTCTTC. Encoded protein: CASSSLRGAGVINEQFF.